The text below deals with one T cell receptor beta chain. The authors' processing: Amplifying reference gene primers gave estimates of nucleated cell counts. Sequencing was performed with immunoSEQ multiplex PCR; in TCRdb, only in-frame clones are kept and a portion is missing. V, J and clone size are taken as reported in that table, and D and trimming were inferred from the DNA itself. This sample yields 70,000 to 80,000 clones, of which around four fifths are seen a single time; around 11% belongs to the top ten. This CDR3 is 15 amino acids long. V was shortened by 3 bases and J by 5 bases, with 16 bases between the two germline ends. Germline values: CDR1 KGHSH, CDR2 LQKENI. This entry belongs to a study of blood T cell repertoires in COVID-19. Whole-study context: COVID-19 samples, acute and convalescent, were from the United States, Italy and Spain. PBMCs, B-cell-depleted T cells, or T cells provided the cDNA or gDNA that made up the material.

The V call is TRBV18, the J call TRBJ1-2; D perhaps matches TRBD1 (5 bases). Sample: peripheral blood. This sequence was found in a human donor in a cohort sampled during active COVID-19. The CDR3 sequence: CASSPDRILSYGYTF. The CDR3 DNA sequence: TGTGCCAGCTCACCTGACAGAATCCTTTCATATGGCTACACCTTC.